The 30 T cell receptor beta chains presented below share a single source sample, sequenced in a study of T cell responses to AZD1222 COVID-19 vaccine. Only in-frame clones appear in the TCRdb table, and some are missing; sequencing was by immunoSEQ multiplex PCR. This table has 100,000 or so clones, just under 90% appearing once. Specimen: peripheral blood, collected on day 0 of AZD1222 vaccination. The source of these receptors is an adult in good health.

The CDR3 sequence: CASKDGQANLNEQFF. The DNA for the CDR3 is TGTGCCAGTAAGGACGGTCAAGCTAACCTAAATGAGCAGTTCTTC. The rearrangement uses TRBV19 and TRBJ2-1; D is undetermined. Germline loops: CDR1 LNHDA, CDR2 SQIVND (reference sequence). V lost 7 bases and J lost 7, with 20 bases in between. The CDR3 has 15 residues.

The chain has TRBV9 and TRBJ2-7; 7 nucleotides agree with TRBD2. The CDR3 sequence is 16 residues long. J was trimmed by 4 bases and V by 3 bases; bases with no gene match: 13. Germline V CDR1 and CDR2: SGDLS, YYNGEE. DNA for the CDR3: TGTGCCAGCAGCGCAGGGAGCGGGGTCGGGAGATACGAGCAGTACTTC. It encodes CASSAGSGVGRYEQYF.

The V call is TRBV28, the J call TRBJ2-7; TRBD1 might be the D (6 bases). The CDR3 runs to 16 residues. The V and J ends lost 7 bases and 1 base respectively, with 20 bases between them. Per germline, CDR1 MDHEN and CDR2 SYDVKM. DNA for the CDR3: TGTGCCAGCACGCCCCGGCAGGGGAGCCTTTCCTACGAGCAGTACTTC. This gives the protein CASTPRQGSLSYEQYF. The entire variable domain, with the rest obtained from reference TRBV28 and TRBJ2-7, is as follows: DVKVTQSSRYLVKRTGEKVFLECVQDMDHENMFWYRQDPGLGLRLIYFSYDVKMKEKGDIPEGYSVSREKKERFSLILESASTNQTSMYLCASTPRQGSLSYEQYFGPGTRLTVT.

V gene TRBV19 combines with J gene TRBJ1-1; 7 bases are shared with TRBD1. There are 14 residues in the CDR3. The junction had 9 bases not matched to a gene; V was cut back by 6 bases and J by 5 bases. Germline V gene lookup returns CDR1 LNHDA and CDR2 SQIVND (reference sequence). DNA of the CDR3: TGTGCCAGTAGCCAACAGGGGCGCGGGACTGAAGCTTTCTTT. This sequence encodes CASSQQGRGTEAFF. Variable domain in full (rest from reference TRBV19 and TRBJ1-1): DGGITQSPKYLFRKEGQNVTLSCEQNLNHDAMYWYRQDPGQGLRLIYYSQIVNDFQKGDIAEGYSVSREKKESFPLTVTSAQKNPTAFYLCASSQQGRGTEAFFGQGTRLTVV.

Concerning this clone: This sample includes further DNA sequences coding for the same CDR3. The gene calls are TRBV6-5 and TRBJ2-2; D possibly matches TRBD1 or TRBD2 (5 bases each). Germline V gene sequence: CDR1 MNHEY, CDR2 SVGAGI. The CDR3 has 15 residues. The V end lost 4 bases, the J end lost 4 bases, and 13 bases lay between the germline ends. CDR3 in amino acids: CASSSTGLGTGELFF. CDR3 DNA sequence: TGTGCCAGCAGTTCCACGGGGCTGGGCACCGGGGAGCTGTTTTTT.

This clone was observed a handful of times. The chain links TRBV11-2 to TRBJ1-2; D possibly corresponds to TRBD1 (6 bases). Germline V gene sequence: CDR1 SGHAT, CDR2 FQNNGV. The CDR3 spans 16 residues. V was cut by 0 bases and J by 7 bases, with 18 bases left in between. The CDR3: CASSLDQRAGETGYTF. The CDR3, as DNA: TGTGCCAGCAGCTTAGATCAGAGGGCAGGGGAAACTGGCTACACCTTC.

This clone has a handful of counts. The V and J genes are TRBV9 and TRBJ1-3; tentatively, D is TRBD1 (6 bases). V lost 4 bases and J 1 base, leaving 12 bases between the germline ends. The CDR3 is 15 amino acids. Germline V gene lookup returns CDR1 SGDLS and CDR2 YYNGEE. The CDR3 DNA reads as TGTGCCAGCAGCTGGGGGCGTGGATCTGGAAACACCATATATTTT. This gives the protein CASSWGRGSGNTIYF.

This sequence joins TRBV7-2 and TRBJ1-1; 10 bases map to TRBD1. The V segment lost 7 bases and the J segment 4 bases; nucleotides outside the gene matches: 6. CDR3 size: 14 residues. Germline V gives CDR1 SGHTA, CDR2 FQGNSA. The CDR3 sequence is CASKIGQGGTEAFF. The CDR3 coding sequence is TGTGCCAGCAAAATCGGACAGGGGGGCACTGAAGCTTTCTTT.

As DNA, the CDR3 is TGTGCCAGTAAGCCATGGGGGGATGAGCAGTTCTTC. Translation: CASKPWGDEQFF. The chain has TRBV19 and TRBJ2-1; tentative D call: TRBD2 (6 bases). This CDR3 is 12 amino acids long. In germline, CDR1 is LNHDA, CDR2 SQIVND (reference sequence). The V and J ends lost 7 bases and 8 bases respectively, with 12 bases between them. Full variable domain (missing parts from reference TRBV19 and TRBJ2-1): DGGITQSPKYLFRKEGQNVTLSCEQNLNHDAMYWYRQDPGQGLRLIYYSQIVNDFQKGDIAEGYSVSREKKESFPLTVTSAQKNPTAFYLCASKPWGDEQFFGPGTRLTVL.

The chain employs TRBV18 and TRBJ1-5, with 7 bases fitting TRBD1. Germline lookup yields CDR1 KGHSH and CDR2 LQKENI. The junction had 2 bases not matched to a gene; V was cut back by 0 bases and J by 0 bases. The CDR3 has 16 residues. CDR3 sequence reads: CASSPPGQYSNQPQHF. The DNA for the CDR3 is TGTGCCAGCTCACCACCGGGACAGTATAGCAATCAGCCCCAGCATTTT.

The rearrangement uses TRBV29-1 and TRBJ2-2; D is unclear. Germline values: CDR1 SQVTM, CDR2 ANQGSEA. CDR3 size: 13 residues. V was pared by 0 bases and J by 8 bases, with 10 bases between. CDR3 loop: CSVEDRRVGELFF. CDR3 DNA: TGCAGCGTTGAAGATCGAAGGGTTGGGGAGCTGTTTTTT.

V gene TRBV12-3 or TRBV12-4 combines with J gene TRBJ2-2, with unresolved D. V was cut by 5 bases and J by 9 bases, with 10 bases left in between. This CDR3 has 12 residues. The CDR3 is CASSPIFRELFF. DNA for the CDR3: TGTGCCAGCAGTCCGATCTTTCGGGAGCTGTTTTTT.

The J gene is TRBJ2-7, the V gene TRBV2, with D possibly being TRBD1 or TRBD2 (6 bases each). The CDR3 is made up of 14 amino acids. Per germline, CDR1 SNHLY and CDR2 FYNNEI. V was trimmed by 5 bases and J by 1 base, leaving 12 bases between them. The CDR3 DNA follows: TGTGCCAGCAGTCCGGAGGGGGGATCCTACGAGCAGTACTTC. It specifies CASSPEGGSYEQYF.

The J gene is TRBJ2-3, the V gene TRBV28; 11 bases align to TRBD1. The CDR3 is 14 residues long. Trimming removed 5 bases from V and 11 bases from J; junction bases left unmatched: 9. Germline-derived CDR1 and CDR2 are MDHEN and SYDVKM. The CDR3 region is CASSGQGAGGRQYF. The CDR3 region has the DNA TGTGCCAGCAGTGGACAGGGGGCCGGGGGAAGGCAGTATTTT. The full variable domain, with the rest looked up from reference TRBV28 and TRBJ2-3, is DVKVTQSSRYLVKRTGEKVFLECVQDMDHENMFWYRQDPGLGLRLIYFSYDVKMKEKGDIPEGYSVSREKKERFSLILESASTNQTSMYLCASSGQGAGGRQYFGPGTRLTVL.

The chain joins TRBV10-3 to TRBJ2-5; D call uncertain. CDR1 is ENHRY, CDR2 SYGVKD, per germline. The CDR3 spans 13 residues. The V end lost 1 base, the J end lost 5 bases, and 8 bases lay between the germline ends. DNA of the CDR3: TGTGCCATCAGTGAGTACAGATTGGAGACCCAGTACTTC. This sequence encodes CAISEYRLETQYF.

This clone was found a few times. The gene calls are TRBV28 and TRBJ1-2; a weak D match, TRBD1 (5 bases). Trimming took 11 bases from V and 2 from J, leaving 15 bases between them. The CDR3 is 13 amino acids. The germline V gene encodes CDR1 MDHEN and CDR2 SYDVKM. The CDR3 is CAGGGAGNYGYTF. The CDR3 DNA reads TGTGCCGGGGGAGGGGCAGGGAACTATGGCTACACCTTC.

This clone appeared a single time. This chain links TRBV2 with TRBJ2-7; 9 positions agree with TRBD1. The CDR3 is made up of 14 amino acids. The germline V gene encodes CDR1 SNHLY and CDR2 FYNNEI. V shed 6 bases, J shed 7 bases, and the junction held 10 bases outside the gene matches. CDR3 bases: TGTGCCAGCAGCCTACAGGGGGCGATTATAGAGCAGTACTTC. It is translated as CASSLQGAIIEQYF.

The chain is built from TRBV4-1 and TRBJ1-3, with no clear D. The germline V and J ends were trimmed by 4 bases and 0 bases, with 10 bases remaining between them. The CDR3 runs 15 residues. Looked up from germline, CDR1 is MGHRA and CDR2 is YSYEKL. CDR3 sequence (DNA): TGCGCCAGCAGCCGATCGTGGGCCTCTGGAAACACCATATATTTT. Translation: CASSRSWASGNTIYF.

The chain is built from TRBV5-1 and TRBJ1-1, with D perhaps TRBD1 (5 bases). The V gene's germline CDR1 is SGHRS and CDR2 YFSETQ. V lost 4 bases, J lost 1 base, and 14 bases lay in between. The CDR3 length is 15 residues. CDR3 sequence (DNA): TGCGCCAGCAGCCGATCGGGGGGTACGAACACTGAAGCTTTCTTT. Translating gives CASSRSGGTNTEAFF.

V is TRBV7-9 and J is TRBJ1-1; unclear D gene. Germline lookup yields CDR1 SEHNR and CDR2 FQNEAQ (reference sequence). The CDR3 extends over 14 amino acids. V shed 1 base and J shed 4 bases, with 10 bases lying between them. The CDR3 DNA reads TGTGCCAGCAGCTTAGTGTCATTCGGCACTGAAGCTTTCTTT. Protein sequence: CASSLVSFGTEAFF.

CDR3 residues: CAWSASSSYNEQFF. The CDR3 nucleotides are TGTGCCTGGAGTGCCTCGAGCTCCTACAATGAGCAGTTCTTC. This chain uses TRBV30 with TRBJ2-1; D is undetermined. The germline V gene has CDR1 GTSNPN and CDR2 SVGIG (reference sequence). CDR3 size: 14 residues. Between the trimmed V and J ends, which lost 1 base and 0 bases, there was a span of 7 bases. The full variable domain, rest sourced from reference TRBV30 and TRBJ2-1, is SQTIHQWPATLVQPVGSPLSLECTVEGTSNPNLYWYRQAAGRGLQLLFYSVGIGQISSEVPQNLSASRPQDRQFILSSKKLLLSDSGFYLCAWSASSSYNEQFFGPGTRLTVL.

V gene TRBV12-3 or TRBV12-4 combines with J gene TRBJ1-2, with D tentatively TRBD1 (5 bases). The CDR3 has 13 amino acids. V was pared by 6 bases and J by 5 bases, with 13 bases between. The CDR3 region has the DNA TGTGCCAGCAGGAGGGACGGCCCTTATGGCTACACCTTC. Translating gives CASRRDGPYGYTF.

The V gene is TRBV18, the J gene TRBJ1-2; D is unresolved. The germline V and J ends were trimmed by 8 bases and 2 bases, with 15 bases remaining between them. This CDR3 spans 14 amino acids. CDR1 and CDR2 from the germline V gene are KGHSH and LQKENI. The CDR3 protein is CASALEATNYGYTF. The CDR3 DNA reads TGTGCCAGCGCCCTGGAGGCGACAAACTATGGCTACACCTTC.

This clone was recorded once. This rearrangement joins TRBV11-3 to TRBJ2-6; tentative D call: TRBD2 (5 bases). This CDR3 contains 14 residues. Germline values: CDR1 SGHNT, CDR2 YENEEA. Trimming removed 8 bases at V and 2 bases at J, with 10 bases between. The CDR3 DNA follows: TGTGCCAGCGATAGCGTACCTGGGGCCAACGTCCTGACTTTC. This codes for CASDSVPGANVLTF.

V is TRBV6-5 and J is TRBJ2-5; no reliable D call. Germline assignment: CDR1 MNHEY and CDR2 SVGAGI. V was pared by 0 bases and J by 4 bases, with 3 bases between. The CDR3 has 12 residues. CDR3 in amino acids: CASSYSGETQYF. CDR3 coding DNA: TGTGCCAGCAGTTACTCCGGAGAGACCCAGTACTTC.

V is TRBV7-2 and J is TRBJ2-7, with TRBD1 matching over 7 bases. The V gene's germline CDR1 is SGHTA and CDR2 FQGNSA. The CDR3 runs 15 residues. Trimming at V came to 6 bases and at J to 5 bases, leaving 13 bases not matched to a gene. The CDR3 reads CASSSQTGLGDEQYF. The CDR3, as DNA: TGTGCCAGCAGTTCTCAGACAGGGCTGGGGGACGAGCAGTACTTC.

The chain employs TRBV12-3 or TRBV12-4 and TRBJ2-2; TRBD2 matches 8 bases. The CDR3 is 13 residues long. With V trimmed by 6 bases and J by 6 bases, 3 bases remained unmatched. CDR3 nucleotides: TGTGCCAGCAGGTTACTAGCGGCCGGGGAGCTGTTTTTT. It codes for CASRLLAAGELFF.

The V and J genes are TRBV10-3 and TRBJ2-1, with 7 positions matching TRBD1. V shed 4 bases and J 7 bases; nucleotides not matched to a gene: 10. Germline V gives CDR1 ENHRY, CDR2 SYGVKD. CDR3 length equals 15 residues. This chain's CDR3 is CAISGRTGGINEQFF. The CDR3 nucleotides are TGTGCCATCAGTGGAAGGACAGGCGGTATAAATGAGCAGTTCTTC.

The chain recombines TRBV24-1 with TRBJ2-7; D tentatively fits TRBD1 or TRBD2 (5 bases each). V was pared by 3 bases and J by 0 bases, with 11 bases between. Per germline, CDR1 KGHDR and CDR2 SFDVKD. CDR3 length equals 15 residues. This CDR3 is CATSDPSQGSYEQYF. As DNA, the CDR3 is TGTGCCACCAGTGATCCTAGCCAGGGCTCCTACGAGCAGTACTTC.

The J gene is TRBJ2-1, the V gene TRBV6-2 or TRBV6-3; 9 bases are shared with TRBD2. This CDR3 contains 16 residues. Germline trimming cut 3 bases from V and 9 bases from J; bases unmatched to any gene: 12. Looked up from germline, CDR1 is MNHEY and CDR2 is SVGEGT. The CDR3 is CASSYPRLADSGEQFF. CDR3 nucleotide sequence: TGTGCCAGCAGTTATCCGAGACTAGCGGATTCAGGTGAGCAGTTCTTC.